These 6 T cell receptor beta chains were all obtained from the same sample, sequenced in a study of blood T cell repertoires in COVID-19. Profiling relied on immunoSEQ multiplex PCR, and the TCRdb table lists in-frame clones only, not all of them. The sample has about 54,000 clones, 90% seen once; the top ten hold roughly 7.6%. The specimen sequenced was peripheral blood. The receptors were sampled from a middle-aged woman with active COVID-19.

The chain joins TRBV5-1 to TRBJ1-2; D possibly corresponds to TRBD1 (5 bases). V was cut by 1 base and J by 2 bases, with 9 bases left in between. The CDR3 spans 14 residues. Germline V CDR1 and CDR2: SGHRS, YFSETQ. In DNA, the CDR3 is TGCGCCAGCAGCTTGACACAGGCGAACTATGGCTACACCTTC. It codes for CASSLTQANYGYTF. Based on the CDR3 plus reference TRBV5-1 and TRBJ1-2, the full variable domain is KAGVTQTPRYLIKTRGQQVTLSCSPISGHRSVSWYQQTPGQGLQFLFEYFSETQRNKGNFPGRFSGRQFSNSRSEMNVSTLELGDSALYLCASSLTQANYGYTFGSGTRLTVV.

The count of this clone is one. The J gene is TRBJ2-2, the V gene TRBV5-4, with a possible D match to TRBD1 (5 bases). With 4 bases removed from V and 6 bases from J, the gap between germline ends came to 16 bases. The V gene's germline CDR1 is SGHNT and CDR2 YYREEE (reference sequence). The CDR3 is 15 amino acids. The CDR3 loop is CASSQIRGAAGELFF. The CDR3 nucleotides are TGTGCCAGCAGCCAAATAAGGGGCGCCGCCGGGGAGCTGTTTTTT.

The rearrangement uses TRBV19 and TRBJ1-5, with D tentatively TRBD1 (6 bases). Germline V gives CDR1 LNHDA, CDR2 SQIVND (reference sequence). V lost 6 bases and J 6 bases, leaving 12 bases between the germline ends. The CDR3 is made up of 13 amino acids. The CDR3 sequence: CASSSTGPQPQHF. In DNA form, the CDR3 reads TGTGCCAGTAGCTCTACAGGGCCTCAGCCCCAGCATTTT.

The J gene is TRBJ2-3, the V gene TRBV5-8, with D tentatively TRBD2 (5 bases). The germline gives CDR1 SGHTS, CDR2 YDEGEE. The CDR3 has 16 amino acids. Deletions cut 4 bases from V and 1 base from J, with 16 bases between. The CDR3 loop reads CASSPRGSLGTDTQYF. CDR3 bases: TGTGCCAGCAGCCCCCGCGGGTCGCTCGGCACAGATACGCAGTATTTT.

This clone occurred once. This chain links TRBV5-4 with TRBJ1-3; no firm D call. CDR3 size: 15 residues. The V end was cut by 0 bases, the J end by 0 bases, with 7 bases between. CDR1 and CDR2 (germline): SGHNT, YYREEE (reference sequence). CDR3 sequence reads: CASSLDILSGNTIYF. The CDR3 coding sequence is TGTGCCAGCAGCTTGGATATCCTCTCTGGAAACACCATATATTTT.

The gene calls are TRBV7-2 and TRBJ2-3; 9 nucleotides line up with TRBD1. The CDR3 length is 15 residues. CDR1 and CDR2 from the germline V gene are SGHTA and FQGNSA. Trimming removed 1 base from V and 3 bases from J; junction bases left unmatched: 2. CDR3 sequence (DNA): TGTGCCAGCAGCTTAGGCGGGACAGGGACAGATACGCAGTATTTT. It translates to CASSLGGTGTDTQYF.